This entry lists 4 T cell receptor beta chains sequenced from one sample in a study of blood T cells in healthy people across ages. A second PCR of 7 to 11 cycles used a sample-barcoded 5' primer and a J-beta primer mix. TCRdb called the 5' RACE reads again in MiXCR, with one record for every CDR3 protein. The profile shows about 1.5 million distinct CDR3 sequences, approximately 39% of them singletons. Sequenced sample: blood. All receptors come from a woman aged 18 to 35 in good health.

This clonotype has just a few counts. V gene TRBV7-9 combines with J gene TRBJ2-1; D might be TRBD2 (5 bases). This CDR3 spans 15 amino acids. Germline V lookup: CDR1 SEHNR, CDR2 FQNEAQ (reference sequence). V lost 5 bases and J 7 bases, leaving 18 bases between the germline ends. The CDR3 here is CASSPSPGKRNEQFF. DNA of the CDR3: TGTGCCAGCAGCCCGAGCCCGGGAAAAAGGAATGAGCAGTTCTTC.

The rearrangement links TRBV21-1 to TRBJ1-1; TRBD1, the table's D call, was not compared with the DNA. TRBV21-1 constitutes a pseudogene. The CDR3 covers 14 residues. CDR3 protein: CARKRGTPNTEAFF. The DNA for the CDR3 is TGTGCCAGAAAAAGGGGGACACCGAACACTGAAGCTTTCTTT.

This clonotype showed up just a few times. The chain combines TRBV7-2 with TRBJ2-1; TRBD2 matches at 9 bases. V lost 5 bases and J lost 10; bases outside the gene matches: 9. This CDR3 region has 14 residues. Looked up from germline, CDR1 is SGHTA and CDR2 is FQGNSA. The CDR3: CASSLAGTSMEQFF. In DNA form, the CDR3 reads TGTGCCAGCAGCCTCGCCGGGACTAGCATGGAGCAGTTCTTC.

CDR3 DNA sequence: TGCAGTGCTAGAAGATGGCAGGGGGCCCTTGCTGGCTACGAGCAGTACTTC. This gives the protein CSARRWQGALAGYEQYF. The rearrangement joins TRBV20-1 to TRBJ2-7; TRBD1 aligns across 8 bases. The CDR3 has 17 amino acids. Germline CDR1 reads DFQATT; CDR2 reads SNEGSKA (reference sequence). V shed 2 bases, J shed 3 bases, and the junction held 15 bases outside the gene matches.